This T cell receptor (beta chain) derives from a study of Graves' ophthalmopathy and Graves' hyperthyroidism. The TCR beta CDR3 regions underwent amplification from RNA transcripts. The authors performed first-round RT-PCR with HTBI primers and then a second-round multiplex PCR. TCRdb ran MiXCR on the multiplex PCR reads and lists one entry per CDR3 protein. The sample shows 200,000 to 250,000 distinct CDR3 sequences, roughly a fifth of them seen only once. A word on this clonotype: Its antigen is unknown.

V lost 4 bases to trimming and J lost 0 bases, with 16 bases between them. Germline CDR1 is MDHEN and CDR2 is SYDVKM. The CDR3 contains 16 residues. Findings of the study overall: In blood appeared most of the expanded thyroid clonotypes whose frequency exceeded 0.001. Forecasting of ophthalmopathy progression by the model achieved about 69% sensitivity and roughly 78% specificity.

PBMCs had their origin in fresh peripheral blood (about 10 ml). The sample taken for sequencing was peripheral blood. The chain couples TRBV28 to TRBJ2-7; possibly TRBD2 for D (6 bases). This TCR was recovered from a woman in her fifties or sixties with Graves' ophthalmopathy. The CDR3 bases are TGTGCCAGCAGTTCTGCGGGAAGCGCGAGCTCCTACGAGCAGTACTTC. This gives the protein CASSSAGSASSYEQYF.